This TCR beta chain was found in a study of blood T cell repertoires in COVID-19 (dated by TCRdb to the early 2020s). Study-wide context: Samples from collaborators originated in the United States, Italy and Spain and spanned both the acute and convalescent phases of COVID-19. The prospective study material was composed of cDNA or gDNA derived from T cells, B-cell-depleted T cells, or PBMCs. A de-identified subject ID, COVID-19 status, age in years and sex were almost always included in the sample metadata. Deeply sampled blood TCRbeta repertoires from subjects exposed to, actively infected with, or recovered from COVID-19 were included in the dataset. The repertoires were released in a freely available public database intended as a resource for research on the immune response to SARS-CoV-2. Samples came from the ongoing ImmuneRACE study (first 160 participants) plus 1,254 subjects from 6 global collaborators. Where available, HLA class I and class II types were obtained from metadata supplied by the sample provider rather than from assay-based typing.

General study outcomes and caveats: The quantity of clinical and demographic metadata differed by source and by participant and was supplied without curation.

The germline V gene provides CDR1 MNHEY and CDR2 SVGAGI. V is cut by 6 bases and J by 0 bases, and the space between the germline ends is 6 bases. Reading from cysteine to phenylalanine, the CDR3 counts 13 amino acids. The CDR3 DNA has 39 bases and is translated from base 1. With respect to this clone: Its cognate antigen has yet to be identified. No clone much larger than this one lies a single base away; base qualities are absent.

The collaborating institutions used their own protocols to collect whole blood in K2EDTA tubes. For TCRbeta analysis, collaborators shipped samples as frozen whole blood, isolated PBMCs, or DNA extracted from either of those sample types. TCRbeta CDR3 regions were amplified from genomic DNA by means of the immunoSEQ Assay, a bias-controlled multiplex PCR. The source study handled its data this way. Nucleated cell counts per sample were estimated from amplification of reference gene primers within the assay. Sequence reads were collapsed and filtered to measure the absolute abundance of every unique TCRbeta CDR3 rearrangement. For each sample, productive Simpson clonality was calculated as the square root of Simpson's diversity index over productive rearrangements. The immuneACCESS repertoire file appears here via TCRdb, limited to in-frame rearrangements. These files lack a portion of the clones; in checked studies, under half of the deficit traces to unresolved V genes, and the cause of the others is not known. The V and J calls and the clone size are those of that table, but D and trimming were determined from the DNA. The sample has approximately 54,000 clones on record, around 84% of them singletons. 7.6% of the sample is held by the ten biggest clonotypes.

The sequence joins TRBV6-5 to TRBJ1-5, with the D gene not clear enough to name. The sequence derives from a human donor in a cohort sampled during active COVID-19. Sequenced material: peripheral blood. The nucleotide sequence reads as follows: TGTGCCAGCAGCCCGTATAGCAATCAGCCCCAGCATTTT. It codes for CASSPYSNQPQHF.